Listed below are T cell receptor beta chains from one sample, sequenced in a study of cytomegalovirus exposure and HLA in healthy donors. The data were produced by immunoSEQ multiplex PCR, yet TCRdb's version contains in-frame clones alone and is incomplete. The table has tens of thousands of clones, 65% to 80% seen once. Material: PBMCs. The receptors stem from a man in his forties in good health and CMV-seropositive. The CDR3 runs from the conserved cysteine through the conserved F or W. Fields, in order: V gene, D gene, clone size, J gene, CDR3 DNA, CDR3 protein. A D gene is named only where the DNA matches it firmly. The size of a clone is reported for some rows only, either as once, few or many, or as a class for expanded clones.

>TRBV29-1|.|few|TRBJ2-5
TGCAGCGTTTGGGACAACGGAAGGAAGACCCAGTACTTC
CSVWDNGRKTQYF
>TRBV28|TRBD1|.|TRBJ1-1
TGTGCCAGCGGAAAGACAGGGGCGGACACTGAAGCTTTCTTT
CASGKTGADTEAFF
>TRBV5-4|TRBD1|.|TRBJ1-4
TGTGCCAGCAGCCAGGGGGGACAGACTAATGAAAAACTGTTTTTT
CASSQGGQTNEKLFF
>TRBV5-1|TRBD2|.|TRBJ2-5
TGCGCCAGCAGCCCTCTAGCGGGGGTAGGAGAGACCCAGTACTTC
CASSPLAGVGETQYF
>TRBV9|.|.|TRBJ1-5
TGTGCCAGCAGCGGGGGCGGAGACTGGTATCAGCCCCAGCATTTT
CASSGGGDWYQPQHF
>TRBV27|.|.|TRBJ2-3
TGTGCCAGCAGTGCAACTAGCACAGATACGCAGTATTTT
CASSATSTDTQYF
>TRBV4-3|.|few|TRBJ1-4
TGCGCCAGCAGCCAAGGGTTCCGGGTAGCAGGGGCAGTTGAAAAACTGTTTTTT
CASSQGFRVAGAVEKLFF
>TRBV11-2|TRBD2|.|TRBJ2-5
TGTGCCAGCAGGCAGTGGGCGGGGGGACCAGGGACCCAGTACTTC
CASRQWAGGPGTQYF
>TRBV25-1|.|.|TRBJ1-6
TGTGCCAGCAGTGAACAGTACTATAATTCACCCCTCCACTTT
CASSEQYYNSPLHF
>TRBV6-4|TRBD1|few|TRBJ2-2
TGTGCCAGCAGTGCCGGGACAGGGGACACCGGGGAGCTGTTTTTT
CASSAGTGDTGELFF
>TRBV7-9|.|.|TRBJ2-2
TGTGCCAGCAGCCTGGACTTTAACGGGGAGCTGTTTTTT
CASSLDFNGELFF
>TRBV5-5|TRBD1|.|TRBJ1-1
TGTGCCAGCAGCTGGGGGACAGGGAACACTGAAGCTTTCTTT
CASSWGTGNTEAFF
>TRBV18|TRBD1|.|TRBJ1-1
TGTGCCAGCTCACCGGCCGGGAAGGGGGCAGTGAACACTGAAGCTTTCTTT
CASSPAGKGAVNTEAFF
>TRBV5-1|.|.|TRBJ2-1
TGCGCCAGCAGCCCTAACGGCGGAAACCAGGGCGATGAGCAGTTCTTC
CASSPNGGNQGDEQFF
>TRBV5-4|.|.|TRBJ1-1
TGTGCCAGCAGCTTGGATCAGGGCCCAGGAGAAGCTTTCTTT
CASSLDQGPGEAFF
>TRBV5-6|.|once|TRBJ2-1
TGTGCCAGCAGCCCTAAGGGGGGGCGGGAGCAGTTCTTC
CASSPKGGREQFF
>TRBV18|.|few|TRBJ1-1
TGTGCCAGCTCACCACCGGTCGCCGTCTACCTCACTGAAGCTTTCTTT
CASSPPVAVYLTEAFF
>TRBV13|TRBD2|.|TRBJ2-1
TGTGCCAGCAGCCTGGGACTAGCGGGGGGGCCCTACAATGAGCAGTTCTTC
CASSLGLAGGPYNEQFF
>TRBV19|.|.|TRBJ1-2
TGTGCCAGTAGTAGTTTGACCAGGGAAAGCTATGGCTACACCTTC
CASSSLTRESYGYTF
>TRBV18|TRBD2|once|TRBJ2-5
TGTGCCAGCTCTCCTAGCGGGGGGTCAGAAGAGACCCAGTACTTC
CASSPSGGSEETQYF
>TRBV29-1|.|.|TRBJ1-6
TGCAGCGTTGGAGCAATAGGGGATTCACCCCTCCACTTT
CSVGAIGDSPLHF
>TRBV5-4|.|.|TRBJ2-5
TGTGCCAGCAGCCTCTCGGGTGCGATGGAGACCCAGTACTTC
CASSLSGAMETQYF
>TRBV5-6|.|.|TRBJ2-7
TGTGCCAGCAGCTTGGACGGTTACGAGCAGTACTTC
CASSLDGYEQYF
>TRBV10-2|TRBD1|.|TRBJ2-5
TGCGCCAGCAGACAGACAGGGGGCCAAGAGACCCAGTACTTC
CASRQTGGQETQYF
>TRBV2|TRBD1|few|TRBJ2-7
TGTGCCACCCAGCGGGGGACAGGGGGAGAGCAGTACTTC
CATQRGTGGEQYF
>TRBV21-1|.|.|TRBJ2-1
TGTGCCAGCACCAGCGGGGGATCCTACAATGAGCAGTTCTTC
CASTSGGSYNEQFF
>TRBV27|TRBD1|.|TRBJ1-1
TGTGCCAGCAGTTTATCCGGGACAGGGGATGAAGCTTTCTTT
CASSLSGTGDEAFF
>TRBV5-4|TRBD1|.|TRBJ1-6
TGTGCCAGCAGCCGGGAGACAGGGGTTTCACCCCTCCACTTT
CASSRETGVSPLHF
>TRBV5-1|TRBD2|.|TRBJ2-5
TGCGCCAGCAGCGCCCTAGCGGGCCCCCAAGAGACCCAGTACTTC
CASSALAGPQETQYF
>TRBV28|.|.|TRBJ2-7
TGTGCCAGCAGTCCCCTCGGGTCGCCCTACGAGCAGTACTTC
CASSPLGSPYEQYF
>TRBV5-6|.|.|TRBJ1-1
TGTGCCAGCAGCTTGGACGGTGAAGCTTTCTTT
CASSLDGEAFF
>TRBV10-3|.|.|TRBJ1-6
TGTGCCATCAGTGAGACAGGGAAGTCAGGCTCACCCCTCCACTTT
CAISETGKSGSPLHF
>TRBV5-4|TRBD2|.|TRBJ2-3
TGTGCCAGCAGCCGAAGACTAGCGGACACAGATACGCAGTATTTT
CASSRRLADTDTQYF
>TRBV11-3|.|.|TRBJ2-5
TGTGCCAGCAGCCTGGGCCGGGAGACCCAGTACTTC
CASSLGRETQYF
>TRBV18|.|.|TRBJ2-7
TGTGCCAGCTCACCCAACCAACAGATCGGGGAATACGAGCAGTACTTC
CASSPNQQIGEYEQYF
>TRBV28|.|few|TRBJ1-2
TGTGCCAGCAGCGCGCAGGGCTATGGCTACACCTTC
CASSAQGYGYTF
>TRBV13|.|.|TRBJ1-2
TGTGCCAGCAGCTTCGAGGTCGGGGACAGCTACACCTTC
CASSFEVGDSYTF
>TRBV14|.|.|TRBJ2-7
TGTGCCAGCAGCTCTAACAGGGTGTACGAGCAGTACTTC
CASSSNRVYEQYF
>TRBV7-6|.|.|TRBJ1-6
TGTGCCAGCAGCTTAGGGAGGGGCTTGACTTATTCACCCCTCCACTTT
CASSLGRGLTYSPLHF
>TRBV7-8|.|.|TRBJ2-7
TGTGCCAGCAGCTTAGCGGCAGGGAACTACGAGCAGTACTTC
CASSLAAGNYEQYF
>TRBV11-3|.|.|TRBJ1-1
TGTGCCAGCAGCTTGAACAGGATGAACACTGAAGCTTTCTTT
CASSLNRMNTEAFF
>TRBV27|TRBD1|.|TRBJ1-1
TGTGCCAGCAGTCCGCGACAGGGTTCCATGAACACTGAAGCTTTCTTT
CASSPRQGSMNTEAFF
>TRBV7-9|.|.|TRBJ1-3
TGTGCCAGCAGCTTAGTCTTTGGAAACACCATATATTTT
CASSLVFGNTIYF
>TRBV6-5|.|.|TRBJ2-7
TGTGCCAGCAGTTACATCGGGCAGGGCTACGAGCAGTACTTC
CASSYIGQGYEQYF
>TRBV4-1|.|few|TRBJ2-3
TGCGCCAGCAGCCAAGACCCATTTCGGGATACGCAGTATTTT
CASSQDPFRDTQYF
>TRBV11-3|.|.|TRBJ2-5
TGTGCCAGCAGCTTATCTCTCCAAGAGACCCAGTACTTC
CASSLSLQETQYF
>TRBV7-3|TRBD1|.|TRBJ2-5
TGTGCCAGCAGCTTCTCAGGGGGAGAGACCCAGTACTTC
CASSFSGGETQYF
>TRBV6-1|.|.|TRBJ2-7
TGTGCCAGCAGTGAGGCGGAGAGCTCCTACGAGCAGTACTTC
CASSEAESSYEQYF
>TRBV9|TRBD2|.|TRBJ2-1
TGTGCCAGCAGCCCCCGAGCGGGGCTCGTCGTGGCGTATGAGCAGTTCTTC
CASSPRAGLVVAYEQFF
>TRBV7-9|.|few|TRBJ1-2
TGTGCCAGCAGCTATACTCGACAGGAGGACTACACCTTC
CASSYTRQEDYTF
>TRBV15|TRBD1|.|TRBJ1-1
TGTGCCACCAGCAGAACCGGGACAGGGTTTATCACTGAAGCTTTCTTT
CATSRTGTGFITEAFF
>TRBV6-5|.|few|TRBJ2-2
TGTGCCAGCAGTTACTCGGGACTCCACACCGGGGAGCTGTTTTTT
CASSYSGLHTGELFF
>TRBV5-1|TRBD2|once|TRBJ2-1
TGCGCCAGCAGCTTGGCGCAAGCGGGGGGCGGTGAGCAGTTCTTC
CASSLAQAGGGEQFF
>TRBV4-2|TRBD2|few|TRBJ2-1
TGTGCCAGCAGCCAAGACTTTGGGGGGGGTTACAATGAGCAGTTCTTC
CASSQDFGGGYNEQFF
>TRBV7-9|.|once|TRBJ1-5
TGTGCCAGCAGATCAGGGGACAATCAGCCCCAGCATTTT
CASRSGDNQPQHF
>TRBV7-9|.|.|TRBJ2-5
TGTGCCAGCAGCTTAGTCGGGGGAGTTGAGACCCAGTACTTC
CASSLVGGVETQYF
>TRBV7-9|.|.|TRBJ1-2
TGTGCCAGCAGCTTAGCGGGCAGCCCTATCTATGGCTACACCTTC
CASSLAGSPIYGYTF
>TRBV2|TRBD2|.|TRBJ2-1
TGTGCCAGCAGCATCACTAGCGGGTTATACAATGAGCAGTTCTTC
CASSITSGLYNEQFF
>TRBV27|TRBD2|.|TRBJ2-3
TGTGCCAGCAGTCCGCTAGCGGGGGGCCACACAGATACGCAGTATTTT
CASSPLAGGHTDTQYF